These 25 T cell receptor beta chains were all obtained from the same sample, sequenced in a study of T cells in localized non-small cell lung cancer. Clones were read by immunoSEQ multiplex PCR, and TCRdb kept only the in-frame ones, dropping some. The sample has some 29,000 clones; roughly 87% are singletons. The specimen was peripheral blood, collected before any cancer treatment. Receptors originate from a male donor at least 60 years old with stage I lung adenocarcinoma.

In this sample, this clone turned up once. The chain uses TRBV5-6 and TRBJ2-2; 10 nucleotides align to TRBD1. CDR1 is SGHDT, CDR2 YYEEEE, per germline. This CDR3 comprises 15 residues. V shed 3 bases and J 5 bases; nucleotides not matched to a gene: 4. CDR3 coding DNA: TGTGCCAGCAGCTCTGACAGGGGGCTAACCGGGGAGCTGTTTTTT. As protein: CASSSDRGLTGELFF.

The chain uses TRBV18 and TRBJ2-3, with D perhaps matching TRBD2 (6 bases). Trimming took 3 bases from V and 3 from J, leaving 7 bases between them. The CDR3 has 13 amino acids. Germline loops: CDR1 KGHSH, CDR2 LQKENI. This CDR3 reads CASSPRETDTQYF. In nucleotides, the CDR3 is TGTGCCAGCTCACCCCGGGAGACAGATACGCAGTATTTT.

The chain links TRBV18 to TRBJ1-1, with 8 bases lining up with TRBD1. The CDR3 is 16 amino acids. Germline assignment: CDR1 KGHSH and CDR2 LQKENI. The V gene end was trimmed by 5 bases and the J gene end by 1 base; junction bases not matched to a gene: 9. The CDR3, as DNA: TGTGCCAGCTCAGTACTAACAGGACAGGGGAACACTGAAGCTTTCTTT. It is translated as CASSVLTGQGNTEAFF.

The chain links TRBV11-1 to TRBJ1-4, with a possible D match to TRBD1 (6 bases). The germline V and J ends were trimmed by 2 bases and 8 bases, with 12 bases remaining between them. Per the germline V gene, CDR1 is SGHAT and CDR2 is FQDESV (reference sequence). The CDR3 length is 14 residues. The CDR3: CASSLMGAGEKLFF. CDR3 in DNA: TGTGCCAGCAGCTTAATGGGGGCCGGGGAAAAACTGTTTTTT.

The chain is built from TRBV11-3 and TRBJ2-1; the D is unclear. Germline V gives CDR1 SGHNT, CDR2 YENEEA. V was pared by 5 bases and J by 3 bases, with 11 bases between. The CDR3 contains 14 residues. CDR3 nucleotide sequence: TGTGCCAGCAGCACCGGGCAACACTACAATGAGCAGTTCTTC. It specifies CASSTGQHYNEQFF.

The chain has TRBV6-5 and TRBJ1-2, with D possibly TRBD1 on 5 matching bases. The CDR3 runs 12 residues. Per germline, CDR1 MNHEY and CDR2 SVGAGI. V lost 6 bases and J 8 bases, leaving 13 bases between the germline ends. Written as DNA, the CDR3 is TGTGCCAGCAGCCGGGGCCTAGAGGGCTACACCTTC. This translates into CASSRGLEGYTF.

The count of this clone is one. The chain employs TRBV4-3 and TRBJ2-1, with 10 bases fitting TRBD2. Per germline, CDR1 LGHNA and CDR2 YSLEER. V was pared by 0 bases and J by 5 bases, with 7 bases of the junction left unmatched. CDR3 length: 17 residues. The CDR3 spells CASSQDLTAGGHNEQFF. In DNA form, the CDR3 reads TGCGCCAGCAGCCAAGACTTGACAGCGGGGGGGCACAATGAGCAGTTCTTC.

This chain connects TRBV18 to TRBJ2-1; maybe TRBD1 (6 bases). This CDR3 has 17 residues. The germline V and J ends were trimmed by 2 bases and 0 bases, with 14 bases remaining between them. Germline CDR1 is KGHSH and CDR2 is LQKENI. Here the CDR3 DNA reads TGTGCCAGCTCACCAGTTATGCTGGGGGCCTCCTACAATGAGCAGTTCTTC. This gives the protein CASSPVMLGASYNEQFF.

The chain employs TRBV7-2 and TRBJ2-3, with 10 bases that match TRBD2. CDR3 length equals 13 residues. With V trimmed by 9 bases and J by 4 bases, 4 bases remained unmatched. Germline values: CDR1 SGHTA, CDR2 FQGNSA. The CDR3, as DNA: TGTGCCAGTAGCGGGGGGTTCCCAGATACGCAGTATTTT. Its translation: CASSGGFPDTQYF. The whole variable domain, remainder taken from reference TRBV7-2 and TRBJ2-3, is GAGVSQSPSNKVTEKGKDVELRCDPISGHTALYWYRQSLGQGLEFLIYFQGNSAPDKSGLPSDRFSAERTGGSVSTLTIQRTQQEDSAVYLCASSGGFPDTQYFGPGTRLTVL.

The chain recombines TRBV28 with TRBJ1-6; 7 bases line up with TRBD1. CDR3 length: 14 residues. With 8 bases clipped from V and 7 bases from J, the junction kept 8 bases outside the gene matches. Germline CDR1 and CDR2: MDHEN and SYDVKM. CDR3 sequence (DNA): TGTGCCAGCCTCTCGGGACAGCCGAATTCACCCCTCCACTTT. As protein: CASLSGQPNSPLHF. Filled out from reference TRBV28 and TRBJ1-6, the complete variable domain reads DVKVTQSSRYLVKRTGEKVFLECVQDMDHENMFWYRQDPGLGLRLIYFSYDVKMKEKGDIPEGYSVSREKKERFSLILESASTNQTSMYLCASLSGQPNSPLHFGNGTRLTVT.

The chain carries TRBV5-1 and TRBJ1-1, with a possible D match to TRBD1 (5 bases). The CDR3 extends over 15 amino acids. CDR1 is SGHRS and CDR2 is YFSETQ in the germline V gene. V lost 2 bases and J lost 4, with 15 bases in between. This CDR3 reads CASSFSQEVGTEAFF. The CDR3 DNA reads TGCGCCAGCAGCTTTTCACAGGAGGTTGGCACTGAAGCTTTCTTT.

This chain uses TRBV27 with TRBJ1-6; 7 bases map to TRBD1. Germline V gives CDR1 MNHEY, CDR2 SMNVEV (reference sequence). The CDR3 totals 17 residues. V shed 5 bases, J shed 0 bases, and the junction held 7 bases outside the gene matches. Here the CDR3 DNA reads TGTGCCAGCAGTCGGGGGACAGAGAGCTCCTATAATTCACCCCTCCACTTT. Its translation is CASSRGTESSYNSPLHF.

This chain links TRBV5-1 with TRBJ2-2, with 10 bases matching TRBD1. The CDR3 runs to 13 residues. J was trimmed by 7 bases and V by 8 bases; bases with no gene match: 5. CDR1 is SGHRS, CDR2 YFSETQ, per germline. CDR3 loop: CASRDRGIGELFF. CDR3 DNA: TGCGCCAGTCGGGACAGGGGAATCGGGGAGCTGTTTTTT.

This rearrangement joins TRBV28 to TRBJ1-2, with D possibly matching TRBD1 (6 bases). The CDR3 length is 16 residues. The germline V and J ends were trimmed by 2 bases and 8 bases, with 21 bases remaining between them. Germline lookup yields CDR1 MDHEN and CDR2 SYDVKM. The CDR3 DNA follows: TGTGCCAGCAGTTTAGGTTTGGGGGGCTTGCTAGAAGGCTACACCTTC. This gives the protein CASSLGLGGLLEGYTF.

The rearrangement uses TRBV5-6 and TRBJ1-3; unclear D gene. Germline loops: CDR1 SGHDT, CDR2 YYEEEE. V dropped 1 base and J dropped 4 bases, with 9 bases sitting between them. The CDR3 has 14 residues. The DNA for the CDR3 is TGTGCCAGCAGCTTGTCTCGGTCGGGAAACACCATATATTTT. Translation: CASSLSRSGNTIYF.

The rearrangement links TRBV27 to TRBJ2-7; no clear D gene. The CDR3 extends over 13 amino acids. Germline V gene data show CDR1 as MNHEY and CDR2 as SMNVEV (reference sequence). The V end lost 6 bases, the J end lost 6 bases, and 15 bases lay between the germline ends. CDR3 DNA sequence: TGTGCCAGCAGATCGGACCTTCTGGGCGAGCAGTACTTC. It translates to CASRSDLLGEQYF.

CDR3 nucleotides: TGTGCCAGCAGTGGGACAGGGCTTCCCGACTATGGCTACACCTTC. The encoded protein is CASSGTGLPDYGYTF. The J gene is TRBJ1-2, the V gene TRBV7-2, with 9 bases aligning to TRBD1. The V segment lost 6 bases and the J segment 3 bases; nucleotides outside the gene matches: 8. CDR1 SGHTA and CDR2 FQGNSA come from the germline V gene. The CDR3 extends over 15 amino acids.

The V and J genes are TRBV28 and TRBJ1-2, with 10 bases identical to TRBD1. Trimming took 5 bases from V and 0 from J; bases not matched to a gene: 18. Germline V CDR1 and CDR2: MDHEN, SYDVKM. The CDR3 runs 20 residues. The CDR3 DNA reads TGTGCCAGCAGTCACGCTTCAGCAGGGACAGGGGCCTCCTCTAACTATGGCTACACCTTC. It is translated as CASSHASAGTGASSNYGYTF.

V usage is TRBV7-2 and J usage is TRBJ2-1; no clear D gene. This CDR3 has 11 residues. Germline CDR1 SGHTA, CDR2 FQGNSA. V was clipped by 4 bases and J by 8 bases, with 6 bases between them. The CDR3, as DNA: TGTGCCAGCAGCTCCCAGTATGAGCAGTTCTTC. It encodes CASSSQYEQFF.

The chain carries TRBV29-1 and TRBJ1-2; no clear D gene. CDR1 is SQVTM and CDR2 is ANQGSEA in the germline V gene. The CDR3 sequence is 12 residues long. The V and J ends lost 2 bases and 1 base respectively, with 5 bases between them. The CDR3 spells CSVERYNYGYTF. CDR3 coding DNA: TGCAGCGTTGAACGGTATAACTATGGCTACACCTTC.

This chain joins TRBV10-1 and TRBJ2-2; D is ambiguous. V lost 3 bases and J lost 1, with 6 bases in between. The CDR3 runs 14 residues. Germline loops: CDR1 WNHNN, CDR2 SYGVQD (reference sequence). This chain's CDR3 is CASSDKGNTGELFF. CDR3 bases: TGCGCCAGCAGTGATAAAGGGAACACCGGGGAGCTGTTTTTT.

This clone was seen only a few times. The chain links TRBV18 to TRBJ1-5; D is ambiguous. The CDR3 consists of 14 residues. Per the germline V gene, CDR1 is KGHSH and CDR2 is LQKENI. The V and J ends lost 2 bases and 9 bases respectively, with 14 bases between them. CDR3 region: CASSPEHPHRPQHF. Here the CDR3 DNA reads TGTGCCAGCTCACCAGAACATCCCCATCGGCCCCAGCATTTT.

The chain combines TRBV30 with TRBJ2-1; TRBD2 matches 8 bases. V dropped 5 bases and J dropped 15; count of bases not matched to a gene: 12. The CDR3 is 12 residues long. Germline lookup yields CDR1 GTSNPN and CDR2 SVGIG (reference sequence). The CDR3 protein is CAWGSGGDFPFF. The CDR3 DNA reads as TGTGCCTGGGGATCCGGGGGGGACTTCCCGTTCTTC.

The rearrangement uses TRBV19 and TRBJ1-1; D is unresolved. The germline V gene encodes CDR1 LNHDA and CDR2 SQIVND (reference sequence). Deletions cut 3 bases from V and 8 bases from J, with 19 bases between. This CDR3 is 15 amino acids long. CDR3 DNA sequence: TGTGCCAGTAGTATTGGGTATCAACTCAGCGCCGAAGCTTTCTTT. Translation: CASSIGYQLSAEAFF.

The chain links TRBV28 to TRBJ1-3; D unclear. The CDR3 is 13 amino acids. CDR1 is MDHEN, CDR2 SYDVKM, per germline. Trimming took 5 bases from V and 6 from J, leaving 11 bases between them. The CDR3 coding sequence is TGTGCCAGCAGTGAGGAGTTCACAAACACCATATATTTT. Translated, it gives CASSEEFTNTIYF.